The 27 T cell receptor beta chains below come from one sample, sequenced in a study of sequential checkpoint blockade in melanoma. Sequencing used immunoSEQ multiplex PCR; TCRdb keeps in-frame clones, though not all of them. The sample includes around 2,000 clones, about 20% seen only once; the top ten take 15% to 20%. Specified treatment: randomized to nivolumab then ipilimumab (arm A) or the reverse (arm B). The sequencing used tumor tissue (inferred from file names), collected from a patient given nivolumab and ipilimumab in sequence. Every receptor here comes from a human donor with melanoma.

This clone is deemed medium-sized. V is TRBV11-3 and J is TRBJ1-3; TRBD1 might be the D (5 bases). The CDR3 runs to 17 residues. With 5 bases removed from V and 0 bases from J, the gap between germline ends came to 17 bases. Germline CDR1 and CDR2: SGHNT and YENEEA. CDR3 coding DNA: TGTGCCAGCAGCCCGAAAAGACAGACTCCCTCTGGAAACACCATATATTTT. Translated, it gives CASSPKRQTPSGNTIYF.

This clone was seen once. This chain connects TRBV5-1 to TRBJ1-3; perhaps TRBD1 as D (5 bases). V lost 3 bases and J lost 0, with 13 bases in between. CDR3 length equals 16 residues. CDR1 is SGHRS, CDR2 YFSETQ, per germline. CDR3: CASSWDGSYSGNTIYF. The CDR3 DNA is TGCGCCAGCAGCTGGGACGGATCTTACTCTGGAAACACCATATATTTT.

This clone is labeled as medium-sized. The CDR3 loop reads CASSYLRGYRSYEQYF. The CDR3 DNA sequence: TGTGCCAGCAGTTACCTCAGGGGTTACCGGTCCTACGAGCAGTACTTC. This sequence joins TRBV6-8 and TRBJ2-7; a possible D gene is TRBD1 (6 bases). Germline V gene data show CDR1 as MNHGY and CDR2 as SAAAGT. The V gene lost 2 bases and the J gene lost 1 base, with 15 bases spanning the gap. This CDR3 contains 16 residues.

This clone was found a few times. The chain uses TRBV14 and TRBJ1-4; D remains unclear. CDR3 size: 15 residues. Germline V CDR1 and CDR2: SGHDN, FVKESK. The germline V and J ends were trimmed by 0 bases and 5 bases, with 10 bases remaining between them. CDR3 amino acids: CASSQDVRPNEKLFF. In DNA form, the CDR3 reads TGTGCCAGCAGCCAAGATGTCAGGCCGAATGAAAAACTGTTTTTT.

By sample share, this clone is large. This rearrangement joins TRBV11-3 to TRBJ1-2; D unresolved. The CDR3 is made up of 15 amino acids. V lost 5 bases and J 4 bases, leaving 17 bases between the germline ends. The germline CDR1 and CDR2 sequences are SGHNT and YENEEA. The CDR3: CASSPTAVVSYGYTF. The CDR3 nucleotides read TGTGCCAGCAGCCCGACCGCGGTGGTCAGCTATGGCTACACCTTC.

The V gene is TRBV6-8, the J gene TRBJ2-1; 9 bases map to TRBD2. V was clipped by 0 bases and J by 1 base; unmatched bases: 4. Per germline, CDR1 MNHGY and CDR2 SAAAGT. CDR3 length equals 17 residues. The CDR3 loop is CASSYSNSGRSYNEQFF. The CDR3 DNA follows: TGTGCCAGCAGTTACTCGAATAGCGGGAGATCCTACAATGAGCAGTTCTTC.

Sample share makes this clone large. The CDR3 DNA sequence: TGTGCCAGCAGCCCCATACGGGGCGTGGTGAACACTGAAGCTTTCTTT. Its translation: CASSPIRGVVNTEAFF. The gene calls are TRBV11-3 and TRBJ1-1, with a weak D call TRBD1 (5 bases). The CDR3 runs to 16 residues. The germline V gene has CDR1 SGHNT and CDR2 YENEEA. V lost 5 bases to trimming and J lost 0 bases, with 16 bases between them.

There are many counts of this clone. The CDR3 spells CASSLGQGWETQYF. The DNA for the CDR3 is TGTGCCAGCAGCTTAGGACAGGGGTGGGAGACCCAGTACTTC. J is TRBJ2-5 and V is TRBV13; 7 bases align to TRBD1. This CDR3 spans 14 amino acids. V was pared by 0 bases and J by 5 bases, with 3 bases of the junction left unmatched. Germline-derived CDR1 and CDR2 are PRHDT and FYEKMQ (reference sequence).

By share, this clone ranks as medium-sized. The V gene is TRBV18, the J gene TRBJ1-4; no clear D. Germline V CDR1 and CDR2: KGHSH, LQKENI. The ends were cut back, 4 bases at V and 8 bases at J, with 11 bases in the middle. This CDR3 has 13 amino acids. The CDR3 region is CASSLTEKEKLFF. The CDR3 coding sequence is TGTGCCAGCTCACTAACAGAGAAAGAAAAACTGTTTTTT.

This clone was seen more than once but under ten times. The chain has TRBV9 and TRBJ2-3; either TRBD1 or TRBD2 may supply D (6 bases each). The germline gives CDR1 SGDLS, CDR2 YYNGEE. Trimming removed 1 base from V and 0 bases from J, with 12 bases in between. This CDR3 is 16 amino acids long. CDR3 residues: CASSVLGGSSTDTQYF. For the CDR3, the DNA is TGTGCCAGCAGCGTATTAGGGGGGTCAAGCACAGATACGCAGTATTTT.

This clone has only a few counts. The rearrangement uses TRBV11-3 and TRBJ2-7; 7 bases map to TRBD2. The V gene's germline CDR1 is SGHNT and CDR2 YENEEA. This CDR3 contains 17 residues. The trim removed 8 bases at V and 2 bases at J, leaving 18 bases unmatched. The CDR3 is CASGAPLRASGTYEQYF. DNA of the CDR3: TGTGCCAGCGGGGCTCCCTTGAGGGCTAGCGGTACCTACGAGCAGTACTTC.

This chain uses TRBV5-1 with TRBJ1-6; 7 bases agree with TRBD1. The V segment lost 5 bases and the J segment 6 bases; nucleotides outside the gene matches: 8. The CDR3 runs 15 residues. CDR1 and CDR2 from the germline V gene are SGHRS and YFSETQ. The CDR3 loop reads CASRQTGNRNSPLHF. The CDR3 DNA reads TGCGCCAGCAGACAGACAGGGAACCGTAATTCACCCCTCCACTTT.

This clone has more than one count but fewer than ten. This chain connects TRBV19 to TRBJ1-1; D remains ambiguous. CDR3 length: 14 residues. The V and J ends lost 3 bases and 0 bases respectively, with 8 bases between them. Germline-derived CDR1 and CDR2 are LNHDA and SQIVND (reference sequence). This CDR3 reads CASSISLMNTEAFF. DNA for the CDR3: TGTGCCAGTAGTATTAGTCTTATGAACACTGAAGCTTTCTTT.

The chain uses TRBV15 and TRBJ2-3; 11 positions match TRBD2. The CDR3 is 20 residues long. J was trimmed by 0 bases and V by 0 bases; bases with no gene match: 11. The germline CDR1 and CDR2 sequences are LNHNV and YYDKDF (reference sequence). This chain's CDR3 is CATSREVGVAGGPSTDTQYF. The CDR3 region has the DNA TGTGCCACCAGCAGAGAAGTCGGGGTAGCGGGAGGGCCGAGCACAGATACGCAGTATTTT. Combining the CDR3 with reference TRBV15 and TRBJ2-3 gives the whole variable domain DAMVIQNPRYQVTQFGKPVTLSCSQTLNHNVMYWYQQKSSQAPKLLFHYYDKDFNNEADTPDNFQSRRPNTSFCFLDIRSPGLGDTAMYLCATSREVGVAGGPSTDTQYFGPGTRLTVL.

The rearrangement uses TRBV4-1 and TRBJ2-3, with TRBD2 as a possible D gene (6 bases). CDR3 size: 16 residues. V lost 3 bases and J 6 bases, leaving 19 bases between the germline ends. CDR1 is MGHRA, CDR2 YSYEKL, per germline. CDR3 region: CASSQAPGLPSDTQYF. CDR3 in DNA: TGCGCCAGCAGCCAGGCACCGGGACTCCCTAGCGATACGCAGTATTTT.

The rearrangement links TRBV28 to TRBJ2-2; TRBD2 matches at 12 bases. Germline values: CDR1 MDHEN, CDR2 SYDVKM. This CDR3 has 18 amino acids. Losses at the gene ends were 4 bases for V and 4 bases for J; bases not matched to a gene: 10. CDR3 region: CASSSSGLAGGGTGELFF. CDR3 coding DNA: TGTGCCAGCAGTTCCTCAGGGCTAGCGGGAGGGGGCACCGGGGAGCTGTTTTTT. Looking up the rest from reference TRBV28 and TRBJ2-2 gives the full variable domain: DVKVTQSSRYLVKRTGEKVFLECVQDMDHENMFWYRQDPGLGLRLIYFSYDVKMKEKGDIPEGYSVSREKKERFSLILESASTNQTSMYLCASSSSGLAGGGTGELFFGEGSRLTVL.

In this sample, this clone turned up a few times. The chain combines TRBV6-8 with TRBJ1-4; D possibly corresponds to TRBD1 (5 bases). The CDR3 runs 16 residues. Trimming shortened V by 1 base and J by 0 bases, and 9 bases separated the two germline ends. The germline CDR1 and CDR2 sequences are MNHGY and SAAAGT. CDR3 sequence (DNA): TGTGCCAGCAGTTACTTAACCAGGGCAACTAATGAAAAACTGTTTTTT. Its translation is CASSYLTRATNEKLFF.

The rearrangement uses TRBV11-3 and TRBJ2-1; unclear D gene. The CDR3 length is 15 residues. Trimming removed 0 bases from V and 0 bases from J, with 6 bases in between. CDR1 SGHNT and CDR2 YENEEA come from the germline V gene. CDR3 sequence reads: CASSLEDSSYNEQFF. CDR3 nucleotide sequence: TGTGCCAGCAGCTTAGAAGATAGCTCCTACAATGAGCAGTTCTTC. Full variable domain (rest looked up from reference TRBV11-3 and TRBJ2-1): EAGVVQSPRYKIIEKKQPVAFWCNPISGHNTLYWYLQNLGQGPELLIRYENEEAVDDSQLPKDRFSAERLKGVDSTLKIQPAELGDSAVYLCASSLEDSSYNEQFFGPGTRLTVL.

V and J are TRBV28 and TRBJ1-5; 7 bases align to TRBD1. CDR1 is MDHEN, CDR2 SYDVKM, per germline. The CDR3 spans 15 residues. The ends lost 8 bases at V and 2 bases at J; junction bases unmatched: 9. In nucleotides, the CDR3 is TGTGCCAGCCGCGCACAGGGGATGGGCAATCAGCCCCAGCATTTT. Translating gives CASRAQGMGNQPQHF.

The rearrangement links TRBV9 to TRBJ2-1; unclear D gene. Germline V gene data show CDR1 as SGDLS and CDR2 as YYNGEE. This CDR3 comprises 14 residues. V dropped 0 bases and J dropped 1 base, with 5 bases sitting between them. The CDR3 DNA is TGTGCCAGCAGCGTAGACCTGTCCTACAATGAGCAGTTCTTC. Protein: CASSVDLSYNEQFF.

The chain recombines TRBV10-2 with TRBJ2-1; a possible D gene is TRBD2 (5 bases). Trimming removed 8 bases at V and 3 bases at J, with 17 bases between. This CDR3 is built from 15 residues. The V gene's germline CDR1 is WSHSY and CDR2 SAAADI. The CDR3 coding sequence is TGCGCCAGCTCTAGCAGCGGAGCTCTCTACAATGAGCAGTTCTTC. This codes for CASSSSGALYNEQFF.

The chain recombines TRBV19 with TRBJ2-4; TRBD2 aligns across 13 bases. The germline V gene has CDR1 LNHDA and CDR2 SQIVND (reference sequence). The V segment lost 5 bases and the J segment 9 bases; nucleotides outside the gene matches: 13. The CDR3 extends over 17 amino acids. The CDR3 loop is CASSAAGTSGMGGIQYF. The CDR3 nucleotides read TGTGCCAGTAGTGCGGCCGGGACTAGCGGGATGGGAGGCATTCAGTACTTC.

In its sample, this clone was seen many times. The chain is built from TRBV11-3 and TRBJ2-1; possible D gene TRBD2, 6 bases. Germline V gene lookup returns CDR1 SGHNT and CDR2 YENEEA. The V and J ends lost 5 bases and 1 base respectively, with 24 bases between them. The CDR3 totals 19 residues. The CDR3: CASSKNSAGTGISYNEQFF. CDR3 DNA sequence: TGTGCCAGCAGCAAAAATAGCGCCGGGACTGGGATATCCTACAATGAGCAGTTCTTC. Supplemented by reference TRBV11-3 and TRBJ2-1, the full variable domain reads EAGVVQSPRYKIIEKKQPVAFWCNPISGHNTLYWYLQNLGQGPELLIRYENEEAVDDSQLPKDRFSAERLKGVDSTLKIQPAELGDSAVYLCASSKNSAGTGISYNEQFFGPGTRLTVL.

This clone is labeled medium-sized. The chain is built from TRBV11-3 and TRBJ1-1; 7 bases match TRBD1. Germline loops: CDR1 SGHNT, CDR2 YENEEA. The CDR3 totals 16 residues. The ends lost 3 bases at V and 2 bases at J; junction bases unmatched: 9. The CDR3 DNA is TGTGCCAGCAGCTTGAGAATGTGGGACAGCAACACTGAAGCTTTCTTT. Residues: CASSLRMWDSNTEAFF.

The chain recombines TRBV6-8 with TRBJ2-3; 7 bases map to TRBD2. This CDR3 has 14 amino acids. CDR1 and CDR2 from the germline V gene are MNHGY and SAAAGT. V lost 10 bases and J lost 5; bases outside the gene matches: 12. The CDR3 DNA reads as TGTGCCATCAGCGGGGCGTCAGGAGGAGATACGCAGTATTTT. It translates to CAISGASGGDTQYF.

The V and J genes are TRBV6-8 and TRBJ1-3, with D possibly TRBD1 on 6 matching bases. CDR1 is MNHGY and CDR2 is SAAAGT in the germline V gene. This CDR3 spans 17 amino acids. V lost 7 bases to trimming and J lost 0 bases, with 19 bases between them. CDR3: CASTQGGIISSGNTIYF. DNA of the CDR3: TGTGCCAGCACCCAAGGGGGAATTATCAGCTCTGGAAACACCATATATTTT.

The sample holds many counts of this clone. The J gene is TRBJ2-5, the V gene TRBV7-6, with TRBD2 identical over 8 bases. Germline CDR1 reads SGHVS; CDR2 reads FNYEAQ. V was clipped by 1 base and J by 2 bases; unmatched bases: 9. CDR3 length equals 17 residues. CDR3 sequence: CASSLGGLAGTQETQYF. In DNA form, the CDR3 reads TGTGCCAGCAGCTTAGGAGGGCTAGCGGGTACACAAGAGACCCAGTACTTC.